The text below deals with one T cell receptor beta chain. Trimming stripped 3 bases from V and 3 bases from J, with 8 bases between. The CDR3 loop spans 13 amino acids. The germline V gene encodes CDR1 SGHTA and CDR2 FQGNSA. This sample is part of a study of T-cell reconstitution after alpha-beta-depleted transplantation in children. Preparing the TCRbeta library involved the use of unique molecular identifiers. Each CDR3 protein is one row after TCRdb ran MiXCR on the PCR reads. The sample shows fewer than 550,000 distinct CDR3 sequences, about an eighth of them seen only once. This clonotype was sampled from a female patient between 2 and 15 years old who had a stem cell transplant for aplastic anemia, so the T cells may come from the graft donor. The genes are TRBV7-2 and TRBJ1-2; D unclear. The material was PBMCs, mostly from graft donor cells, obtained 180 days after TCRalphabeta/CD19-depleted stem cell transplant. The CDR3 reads CASSFSKDYGYTF. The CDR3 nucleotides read TGTGCCAGCAGCTTTAGTAAGGACTATGGCTACACCTTC.